This T cell receptor beta chain was sequenced in a study of blood T cell repertoires in COVID-19. Across the study: Whether acute or convalescent, the COVID-19 samples came from the United States, Italy and Spain.

The CDR3 totals 13 residues. The germline V gene has CDR1 GTSNPN and CDR2 SVGIG (reference sequence). V lost 4 bases and J 0 bases, leaving 9 bases between the germline ends. Profiled with immunoSEQ multiplex PCR; TCRdb holds only in-frame clones, not every one. The sample lists approximately 100,000 clones; 85% to 90% were seen once. This clone was observed a few times. This rearrangement joins TRBV30 to TRBJ1-1, with D maybe TRBD1 (6 bases). Material for sequencing was peripheral blood. The sequence was collected from a human donor with acute or convalescent COVID-19. The donor label of this sample is uncertain. The CDR3 nucleotides read TGTGCCTGGAAAGGACAGTTGAACACTGAAGCTTTCTTT. Amino acids: CAWKGQLNTEAFF.